This T cell receptor (beta chain) was identified during a study of blood T cell repertoires in COVID-19. Study in general: T cells, B-cell-depleted T cells, or PBMCs supplied cDNA or gDNA.

Under the authors' procedure: From reference gene primer amplification, estimates of nucleated cell counts were derived. Assay: immunoSEQ multiplex PCR; the TCRdb copy retains only in-frame clones and omits some. The D gene and trimming were derived from the DNA, and the V and J assignments and clone size from that table. The sample includes roughly 200,000 clones, nearly 90% of them seen just once. Germline V gene lookup returns CDR1 SQVTM and CDR2 ANQGSEA. The J segment lost 7 bases and the V segment lost 6 bases, leaving 5 bases of the junction unmatched. The length of the CDR3 is 11 residues. The chain is built from TRBV29-1 and TRBJ2-7; 8 bases map to TRBD1. Sequencing input: peripheral blood. The receptor's source is a woman between 40 and 55 years old who had recovered from COVID-19. The CDR3: CSVRTGQEQYF. The CDR3 DNA is TGCAGCGTCAGGACAGGGCAAGAGCAGTACTTC.